The 11 T cell receptor beta chains listed next were all sequenced from one sample in a study of beta chain features in type 1 diabetes. Their antigen targets remain unknown. General observations from the study: Shorter TCRB CDR3s, moderately but significantly so, were found in Type 1 diabetes patients in all four CD4+ subsets.

Expressed TCRB transcripts were sequenced because the entire RNA isolate underwent reverse transcription. Sequenced by immunoSEQ multiplex PCR; TCRdb stores in-frame clones only, minus some. This table holds hundreds of thousands of clones, over 13% found once. Sample: naive CD4+ T cells from blood. The receptors were sampled from a man aged 18 to 30 with type 1 diabetes.

The chain links TRBV30 to TRBJ2-5, with 7 bases lining up with TRBD2. Trimming at V came to 2 bases and at J to 5 bases, leaving 11 bases not matched to a gene. The length of the CDR3 is 15 residues. Looked up from germline, CDR1 is GTSNPN and CDR2 is SVGIG (reference sequence). This CDR3 reads CAWSTAGEVPETQYF. The CDR3 coding sequence is TGTGCCTGGAGTACCGCGGGAGAGGTCCCGGAGACCCAGTACTTC.

This clone was seen only a few times. The gene calls are TRBV29-1 and TRBJ2-7; possibly TRBD1 for D (8 bases). Germline values: CDR1 SQVTM, CDR2 ANQGSEA. This CDR3 spans 14 amino acids. The germline V and J ends were trimmed by 6 bases and 1 base, with 16 bases remaining between them. DNA for the CDR3: TGCAGCGTCCTCGGACAGGGAGGGTCCTACGAGCAGTACTTC. Its translation is CSVLGQGGSYEQYF.

The CDR3 loop reads CSVRIQPQYNTEAFF. CDR3 bases: TGCAGCGTTAGGATCCAACCCCAATATAACACTGAAGCTTTCTTT. The rearrangement joins TRBV29-1 to TRBJ1-1; D gene uncertain. There are 15 residues in the CDR3. The germline gives CDR1 SQVTM, CDR2 ANQGSEA. The ends were cut back, 5 bases at V and 2 bases at J, with 18 bases in the middle.

Notes on this clone: The same CDR3 arises from other DNA sequences in this sample as well. The rearrangement uses TRBV7-9 and TRBJ1-4; D may be TRBD1 (5 bases). CDR3 size: 14 residues. Between the trimmed V and J ends, which lost 5 bases and 8 bases, there was a span of 15 bases. The V gene's germline CDR1 is SEHNR and CDR2 FQNEAQ (reference sequence). Here the CDR3 DNA reads TGTGCCAGCAGCGGGGCGGCAGGAGAAGAAAAACTGTTTTTT. It specifies CASSGAAGEEKLFF.

The V and J genes are TRBV30 and TRBJ2-5; possible D gene TRBD1, 7 bases. Gene TRBJ2-7 matches the end of the DNA better, so the J call may be wrong. The germline gives CDR1 GTSNPN, CDR2 SVGIG (reference sequence). The CDR3 contains 13 residues. The DNA of the CDR3 is TGTGCCTGGACCCCCCGCAGGGGGGACGAGCAGTACTTC. Its protein is CAWTPRRGDEQYF.

This clone was picked up a small number of times. V usage is TRBV6-1 and J usage is TRBJ1-1; D remains unclear. V was trimmed by 8 bases and J by 4 bases, leaving 11 bases between them. The CDR3 has 12 residues. Looked up from germline, CDR1 is MNHNS and CDR2 is SASEGT. The CDR3 spells CASQTSSTEAFF. The DNA of the CDR3 is TGTGCCAGCCAGACGTCAAGCACTGAAGCTTTCTTT.

This clone has just a few counts. The chain links TRBV28 to TRBJ2-7, with 7 bases aligning to TRBD1. J gave up 0 bases and V 4 bases, and 3 bases lay outside the gene matches. Germline CDR1 is MDHEN and CDR2 is SYDVKM. The CDR3 is 14 amino acids. CDR3 nucleotides: TGTGCCAGCAGTTCAGGGGGATTCTCCTACGAGCAGTACTTC. The encoded protein is CASSSGGFSYEQYF.

This clone was seen more than once but under ten times. The V gene is TRBV6-6, the J gene TRBJ1-5; D remains ambiguous. Germline V gene data show CDR1 as MNHNY and CDR2 as SVGAGI (reference sequence). V was cut by 5 bases and J by 0 bases, with 14 bases left in between. The CDR3 has 16 amino acids. CDR3 coding DNA: TGTGCCAGCAGTCCACGGTTGGGAGCTAGCAATCAGCCCCAGCATTTT. Translated, it gives CASSPRLGASNQPQHF.

The chain joins TRBV30 to TRBJ2-7, with TRBD2 identical over 10 bases. The CDR3 contains 13 residues. Germline assignment: CDR1 GTSNPN and CDR2 SVGIG (reference sequence). V was clipped by 2 bases and J by 6 bases; unmatched bases: 4. The chain's CDR3 is CAWSLGTSAEQYF. In DNA form, the CDR3 reads TGTGCCTGGAGTCTGGGGACTAGCGCCGAGCAGTACTTC.

CDR3: CASSLDSHSNQPQHF. The DNA for the CDR3 is TGCGCCAGCAGCTTGGACAGCCATAGCAATCAGCCCCAGCATTTT. The gene calls are TRBV5-1 and TRBJ1-5, with D hard to call. This CDR3 comprises 15 residues. Germline assignment: CDR1 SGHRS and CDR2 YFSETQ. V gave up 0 bases and J gave up 0 bases, with 7 bases separating them.

The chain couples TRBV6-6 to TRBJ1-1; TRBD1 matches 8 bases. There are 15 residues in the CDR3. J was trimmed by 5 bases and V by 2 bases; bases with no gene match: 7. Germline CDR1 reads MNHNY; CDR2 reads SVGAGI (reference sequence). In nucleotides, the CDR3 is TGTGCCAGCAGTTACATACAGGGACAGGAGACTGAAGCTTTCTTT. Translated: CASSYIQGQETEAFF.